This T cell receptor beta chain was recorded in a study of T cell responses to AZD1222 COVID-19 vaccine. This clone was counted once. The V gene's germline CDR1 is LGHNA and CDR2 YNFKEQ. Trimming shortened V by 4 bases and J by 4 bases, and 17 bases separated the two germline ends. This CDR3 has 15 residues. Profiling relied on immunoSEQ multiplex PCR, and the TCRdb table lists in-frame clones only, not all of them. Here the sample spans roughly 150,000 clones, 90% being singletons. The clonotype comes from an adult who received the AZD1222 COVID-19 vaccine. This specimen consisted of peripheral blood, obtained 28 days after the second AZD1222 dose. V and J are TRBV4-2 and TRBJ2-7; possibly TRBD1 or TRBD2 for D (5 bases each). The CDR3 is CASSPQGDPGYEQYF. The CDR3 DNA reads TGTGCCAGCAGCCCGCAGGGAGACCCAGGTTACGAGCAGTACTTC.